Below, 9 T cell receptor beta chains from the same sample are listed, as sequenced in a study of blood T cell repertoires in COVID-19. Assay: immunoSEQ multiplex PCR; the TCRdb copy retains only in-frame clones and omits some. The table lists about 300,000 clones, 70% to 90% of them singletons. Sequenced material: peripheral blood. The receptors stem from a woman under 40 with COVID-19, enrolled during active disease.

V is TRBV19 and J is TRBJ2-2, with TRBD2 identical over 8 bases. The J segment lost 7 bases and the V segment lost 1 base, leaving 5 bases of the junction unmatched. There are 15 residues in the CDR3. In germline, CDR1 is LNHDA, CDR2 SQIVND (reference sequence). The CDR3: CASSIGLAIGGELFF. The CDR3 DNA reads TGTGCCAGTAGTATAGGACTAGCGATCGGCGGGGAGCTGTTTTTT.

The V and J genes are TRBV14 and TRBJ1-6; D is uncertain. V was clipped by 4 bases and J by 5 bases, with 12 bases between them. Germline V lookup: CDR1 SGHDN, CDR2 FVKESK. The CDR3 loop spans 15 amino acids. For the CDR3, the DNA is TGTGCCAGCAGCCGGGCAGCCACAAATAATTCACCCCTCCACTTT. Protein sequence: CASSRAATNNSPLHF.

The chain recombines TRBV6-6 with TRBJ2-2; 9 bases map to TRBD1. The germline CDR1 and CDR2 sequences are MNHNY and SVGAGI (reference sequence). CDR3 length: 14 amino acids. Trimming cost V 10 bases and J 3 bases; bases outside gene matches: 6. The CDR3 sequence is CAIPGDRDTGELFF. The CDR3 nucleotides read TGTGCCATCCCGGGGGACAGGGACACCGGGGAGCTGTTTTTT.

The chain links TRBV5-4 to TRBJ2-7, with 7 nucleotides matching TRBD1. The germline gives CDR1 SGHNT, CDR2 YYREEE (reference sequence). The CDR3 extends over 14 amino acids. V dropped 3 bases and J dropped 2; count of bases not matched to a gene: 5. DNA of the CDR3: TGTGCCAGCAGCTCTCGGGACAGAACCTACGAGCAGTACTTC. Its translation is CASSSRDRTYEQYF.

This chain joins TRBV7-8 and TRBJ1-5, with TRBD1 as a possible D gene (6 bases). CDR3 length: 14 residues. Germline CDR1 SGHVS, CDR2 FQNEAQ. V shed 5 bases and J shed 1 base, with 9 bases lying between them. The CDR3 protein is CASSPGVSNQPQHF. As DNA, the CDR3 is TGTGCCAGCAGCCCAGGGGTGAGCAATCAGCCCCAGCATTTT.

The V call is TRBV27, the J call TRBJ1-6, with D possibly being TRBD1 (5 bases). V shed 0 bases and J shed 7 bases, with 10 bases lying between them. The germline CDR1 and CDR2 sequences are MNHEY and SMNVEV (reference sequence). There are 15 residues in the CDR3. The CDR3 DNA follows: TGTGCCAGCAGTTTATCGGGGCAGGTGAATTCACCCCTCCACTTT. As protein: CASSLSGQVNSPLHF.

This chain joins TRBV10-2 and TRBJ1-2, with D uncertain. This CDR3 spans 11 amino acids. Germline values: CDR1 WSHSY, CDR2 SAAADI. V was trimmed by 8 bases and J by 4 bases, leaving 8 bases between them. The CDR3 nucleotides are TGCGCCAGCGGAGACGGCTATGGCTACACCTTC. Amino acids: CASGDGYGYTF.

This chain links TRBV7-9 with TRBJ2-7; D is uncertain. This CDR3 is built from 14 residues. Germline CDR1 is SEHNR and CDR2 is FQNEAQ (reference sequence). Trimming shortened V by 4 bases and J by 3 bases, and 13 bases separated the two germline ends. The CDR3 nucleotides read TGTGCCAGCAGCTCCGATGAATTAGTCTACGAGCAGTACTTC. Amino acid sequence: CASSSDELVYEQYF.

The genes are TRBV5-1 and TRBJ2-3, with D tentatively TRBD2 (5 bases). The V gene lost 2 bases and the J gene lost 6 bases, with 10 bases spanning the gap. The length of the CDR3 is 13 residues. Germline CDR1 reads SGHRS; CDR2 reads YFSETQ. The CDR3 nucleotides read TGCGCCAGCAGCTTAGGGAGAAAGGATACGCAGTATTTT. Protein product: CASSLGRKDTQYF. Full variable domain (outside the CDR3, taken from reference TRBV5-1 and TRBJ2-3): KAGVTQTPRYLIKTRGQQVTLSCSPISGHRSVSWYQQTPGQGLQFLFEYFSETQRNKGNFPGRFSGRQFSNSRSEMNVSTLELGDSALYLCASSLGRKDTQYFGPGTRLTVL.